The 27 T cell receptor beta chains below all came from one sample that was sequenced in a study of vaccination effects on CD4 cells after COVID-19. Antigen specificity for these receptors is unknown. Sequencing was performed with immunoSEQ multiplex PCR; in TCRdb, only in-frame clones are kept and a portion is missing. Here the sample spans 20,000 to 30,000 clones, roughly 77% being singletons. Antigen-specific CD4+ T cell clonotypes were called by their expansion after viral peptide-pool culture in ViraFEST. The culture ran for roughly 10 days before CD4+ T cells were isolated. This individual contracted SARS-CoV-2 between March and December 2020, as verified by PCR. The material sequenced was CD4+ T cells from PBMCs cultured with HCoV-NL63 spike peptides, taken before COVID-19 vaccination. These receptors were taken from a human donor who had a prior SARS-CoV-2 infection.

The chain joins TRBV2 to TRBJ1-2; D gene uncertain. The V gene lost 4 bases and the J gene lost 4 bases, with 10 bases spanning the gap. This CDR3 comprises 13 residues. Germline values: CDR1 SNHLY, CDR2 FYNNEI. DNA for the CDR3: TGTGCCAGCAGTGTCCAGGTTGGCTATGGCTACACCTTC. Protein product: CASSVQVGYGYTF.

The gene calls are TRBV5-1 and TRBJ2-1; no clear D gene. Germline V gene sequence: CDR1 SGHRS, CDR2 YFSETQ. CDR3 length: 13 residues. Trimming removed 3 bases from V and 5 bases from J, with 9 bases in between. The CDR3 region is CASSSVVDNEQFF. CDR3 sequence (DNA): TGCGCCAGCAGCTCGGTCGTGGACAATGAGCAGTTCTTC. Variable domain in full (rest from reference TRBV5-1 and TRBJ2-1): KAGVTQTPRYLIKTRGQQVTLSCSPISGHRSVSWYQQTPGQGLQFLFEYFSETQRNKGNFPGRFSGRQFSNSRSEMNVSTLELGDSALYLCASSSVVDNEQFFGPGTRLTVL.

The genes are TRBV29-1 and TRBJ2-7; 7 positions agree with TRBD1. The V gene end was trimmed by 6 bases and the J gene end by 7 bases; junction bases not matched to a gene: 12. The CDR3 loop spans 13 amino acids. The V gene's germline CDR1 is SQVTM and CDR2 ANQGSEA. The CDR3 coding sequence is TGCAGCGTGACCGGGACAGCCCTTTGGGAGCAGTACTTC. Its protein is CSVTGTALWEQYF.

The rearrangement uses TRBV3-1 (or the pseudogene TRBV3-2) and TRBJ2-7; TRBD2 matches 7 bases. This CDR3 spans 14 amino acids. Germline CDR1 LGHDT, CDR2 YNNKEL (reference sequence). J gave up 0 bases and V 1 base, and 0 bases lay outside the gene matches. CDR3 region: CASSQASGSYEQYF. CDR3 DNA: TGTGCCAGCAGCCAAGCTAGCGGCTCCTACGAGCAGTACTTC.

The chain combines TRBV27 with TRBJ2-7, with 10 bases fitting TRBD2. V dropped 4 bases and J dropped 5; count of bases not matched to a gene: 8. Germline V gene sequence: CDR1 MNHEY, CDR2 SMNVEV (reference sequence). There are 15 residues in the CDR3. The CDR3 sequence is CASSSQRGTSDEQYF. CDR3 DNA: TGTGCCAGCAGTTCACAAAGGGGGACTAGCGACGAGCAGTACTTC.

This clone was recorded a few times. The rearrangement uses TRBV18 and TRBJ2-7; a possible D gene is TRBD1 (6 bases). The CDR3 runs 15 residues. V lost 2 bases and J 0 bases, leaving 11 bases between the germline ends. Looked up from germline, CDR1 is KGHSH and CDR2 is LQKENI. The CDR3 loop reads CASSPTGLPSYEQYF. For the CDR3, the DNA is TGTGCCAGCTCACCAACAGGGCTTCCCTCCTACGAGCAGTACTTC.

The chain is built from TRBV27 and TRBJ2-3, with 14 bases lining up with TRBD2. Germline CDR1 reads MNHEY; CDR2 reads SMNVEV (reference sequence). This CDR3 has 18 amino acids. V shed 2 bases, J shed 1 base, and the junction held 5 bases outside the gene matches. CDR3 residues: CASSLQRLAGGGTDTQYF. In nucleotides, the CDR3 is TGTGCCAGCAGTTTACAAAGACTAGCGGGAGGGGGCACAGATACGCAGTATTTT.

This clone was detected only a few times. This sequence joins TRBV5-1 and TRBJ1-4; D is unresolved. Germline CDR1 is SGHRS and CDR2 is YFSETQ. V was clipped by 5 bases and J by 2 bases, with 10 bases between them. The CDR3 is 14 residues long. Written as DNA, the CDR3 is TGCGCCAGCAGGCCGGGGAGGACTAATGAAAAACTGTTTTTT. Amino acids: CASRPGRTNEKLFF.

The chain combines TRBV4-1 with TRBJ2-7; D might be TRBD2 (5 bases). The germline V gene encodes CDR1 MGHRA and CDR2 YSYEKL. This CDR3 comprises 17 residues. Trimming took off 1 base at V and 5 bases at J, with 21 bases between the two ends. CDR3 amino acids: CASSQVSLLVGAHEQYF. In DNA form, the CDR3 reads TGCGCCAGCAGCCAAGTTTCTCTTTTGGTGGGAGCCCACGAGCAGTACTTC.

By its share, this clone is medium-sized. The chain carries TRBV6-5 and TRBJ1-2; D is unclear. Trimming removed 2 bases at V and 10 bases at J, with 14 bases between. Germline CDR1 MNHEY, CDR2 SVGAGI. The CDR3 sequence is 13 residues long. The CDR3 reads CASSYGLTSSYTF. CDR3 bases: TGTGCCAGCAGTTACGGCCTAACTTCGTCCTACACCTTC.

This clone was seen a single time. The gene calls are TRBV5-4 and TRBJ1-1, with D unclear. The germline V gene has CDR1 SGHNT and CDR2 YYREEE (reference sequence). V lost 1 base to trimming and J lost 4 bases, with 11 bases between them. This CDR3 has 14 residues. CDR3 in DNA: TGTGCCAGCAGCTTGCGTCTAGGATTCACTGAAGCTTTCTTT. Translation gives CASSLRLGFTEAFF. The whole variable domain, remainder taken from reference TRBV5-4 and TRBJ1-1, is ETGVTQSPTHLIKTRGQQVTLRCSSQSGHNTVSWYQQALGQGPQFIFQYYREEENGRGNFPPRFSGLQFPNYSSELNVNALELDDSALYLCASSLRLGFTEAFFGQGTRLTVV.

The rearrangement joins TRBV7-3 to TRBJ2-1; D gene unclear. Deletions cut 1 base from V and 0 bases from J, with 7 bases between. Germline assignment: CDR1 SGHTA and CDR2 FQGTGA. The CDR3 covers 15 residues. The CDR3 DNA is TGTGCCAGCAGCTTAAATAGCCCCTCCTACAATGAGCAGTTCTTC. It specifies CASSLNSPSYNEQFF.

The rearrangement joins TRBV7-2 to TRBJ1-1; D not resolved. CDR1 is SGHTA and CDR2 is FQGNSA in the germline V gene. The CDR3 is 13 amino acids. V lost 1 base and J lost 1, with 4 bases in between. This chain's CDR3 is CASSLVWNTEAFF. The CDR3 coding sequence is TGTGCCAGCAGCTTAGTTTGGAACACTGAAGCTTTCTTT.

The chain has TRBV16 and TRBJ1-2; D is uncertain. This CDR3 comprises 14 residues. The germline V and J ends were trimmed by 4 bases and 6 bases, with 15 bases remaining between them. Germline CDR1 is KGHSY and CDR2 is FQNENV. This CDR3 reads CASSPLGLSNGYTF. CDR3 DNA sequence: TGTGCCAGCAGCCCCCTGGGGTTATCGAATGGCTACACCTTC.

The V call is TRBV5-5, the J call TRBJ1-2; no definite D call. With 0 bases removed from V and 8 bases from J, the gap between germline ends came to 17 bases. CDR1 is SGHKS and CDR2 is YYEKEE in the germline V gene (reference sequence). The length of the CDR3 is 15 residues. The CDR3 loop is CASSLGGLTNMGYTF. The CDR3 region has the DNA TGTGCCAGCAGCTTGGGCGGACTTACTAATATGGGCTACACCTTC.

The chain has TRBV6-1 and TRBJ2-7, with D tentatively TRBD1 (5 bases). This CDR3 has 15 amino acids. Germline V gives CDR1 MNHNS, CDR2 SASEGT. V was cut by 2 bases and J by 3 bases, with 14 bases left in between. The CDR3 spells CASSERGSRFYEQYF. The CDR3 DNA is TGTGCCAGCAGTGAAAGGGGATCGCGATTCTACGAGCAGTACTTC.

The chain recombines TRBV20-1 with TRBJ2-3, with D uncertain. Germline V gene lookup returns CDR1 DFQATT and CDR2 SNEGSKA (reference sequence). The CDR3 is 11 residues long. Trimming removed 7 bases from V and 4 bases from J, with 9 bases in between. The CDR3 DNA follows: TGCAGTGTCAAAGCCCCAGATACGCAGTATTTT. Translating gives CSVKAPDTQYF.

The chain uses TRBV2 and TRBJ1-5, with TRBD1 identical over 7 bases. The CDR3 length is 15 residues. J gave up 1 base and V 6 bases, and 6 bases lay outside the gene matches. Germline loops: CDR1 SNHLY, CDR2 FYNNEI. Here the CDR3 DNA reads TGTGCCAGCAGGTACAGGGGAGGCAGCAATCAGCCCCAGCATTTT. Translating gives CASRYRGGSNQPQHF.

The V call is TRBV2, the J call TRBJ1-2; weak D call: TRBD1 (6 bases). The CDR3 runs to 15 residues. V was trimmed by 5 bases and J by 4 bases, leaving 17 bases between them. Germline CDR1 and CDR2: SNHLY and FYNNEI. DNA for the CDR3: TGTGCCAGCAGTCCTACCCGGACAGTCCCCTATGGCTACACCTTC. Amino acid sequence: CASSPTRTVPYGYTF. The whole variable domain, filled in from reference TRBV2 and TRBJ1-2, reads EPEVTQTPSHQVTQMGQEVILRCVPISNHLYFYWYRQILGQKVEFLVSFYNNEISEKSEIFDDQFSVERPDGSNFTLKIRSTKLEDSAMYFCASSPTRTVPYGYTFGSGTRLTVV.

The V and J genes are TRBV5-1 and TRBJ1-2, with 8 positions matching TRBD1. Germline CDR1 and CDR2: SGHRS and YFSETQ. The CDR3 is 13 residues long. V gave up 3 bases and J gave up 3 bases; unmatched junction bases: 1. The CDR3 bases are TGCGCCAGCAGCTGGGGACAGGACTATGGCTACACCTTC. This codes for CASSWGQDYGYTF. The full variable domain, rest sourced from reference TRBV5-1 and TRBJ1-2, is KAGVTQTPRYLIKTRGQQVTLSCSPISGHRSVSWYQQTPGQGLQFLFEYFSETQRNKGNFPGRFSGRQFSNSRSEMNVSTLELGDSALYLCASSWGQDYGYTFGSGTRLTVV.

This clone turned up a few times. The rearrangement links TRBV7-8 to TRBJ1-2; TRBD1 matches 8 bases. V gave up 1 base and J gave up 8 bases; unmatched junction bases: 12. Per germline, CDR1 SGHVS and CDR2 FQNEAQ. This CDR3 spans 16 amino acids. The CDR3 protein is CASSLGITIQGEGYTF. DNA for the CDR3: TGTGCCAGCAGCTTAGGCATTACAATACAGGGGGAGGGCTACACCTTC.

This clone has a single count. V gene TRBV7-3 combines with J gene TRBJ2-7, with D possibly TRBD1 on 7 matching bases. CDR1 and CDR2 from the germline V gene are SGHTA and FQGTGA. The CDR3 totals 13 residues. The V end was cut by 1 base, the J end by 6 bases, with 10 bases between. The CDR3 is CASSLRQGGEQYF. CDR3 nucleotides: TGTGCCAGCAGCTTAAGACAGGGAGGCGAGCAGTACTTC.

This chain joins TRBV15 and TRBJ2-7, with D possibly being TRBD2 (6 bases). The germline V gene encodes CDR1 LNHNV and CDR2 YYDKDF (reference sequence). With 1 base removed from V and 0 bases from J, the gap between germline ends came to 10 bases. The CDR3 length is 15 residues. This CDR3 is CATSRGGTVSYEQYF. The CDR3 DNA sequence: TGTGCCACCAGCAGAGGCGGGACGGTCTCCTACGAGCAGTACTTC. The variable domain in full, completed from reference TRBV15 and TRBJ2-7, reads DAMVIQNPRYQVTQFGKPVTLSCSQTLNHNVMYWYQQKSSQAPKLLFHYYDKDFNNEADTPDNFQSRRPNTSFCFLDIRSPGLGDTAMYLCATSRGGTVSYEQYFGPGTRLTVT.

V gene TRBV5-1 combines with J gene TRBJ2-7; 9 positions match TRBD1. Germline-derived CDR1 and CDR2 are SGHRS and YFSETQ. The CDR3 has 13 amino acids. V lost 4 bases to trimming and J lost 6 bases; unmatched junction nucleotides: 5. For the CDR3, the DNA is TGCGCCAGCAGCACGGACAGGGGTGGCGAGCAGTACTTC. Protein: CASSTDRGGEQYF.

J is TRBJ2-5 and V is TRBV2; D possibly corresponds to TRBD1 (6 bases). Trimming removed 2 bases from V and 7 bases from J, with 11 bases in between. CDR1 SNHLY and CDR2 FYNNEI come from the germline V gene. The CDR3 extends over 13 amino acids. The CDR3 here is CASSELAQGTQYF. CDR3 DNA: TGTGCCAGCAGTGAACTGGCACAGGGGACCCAGTACTTC.

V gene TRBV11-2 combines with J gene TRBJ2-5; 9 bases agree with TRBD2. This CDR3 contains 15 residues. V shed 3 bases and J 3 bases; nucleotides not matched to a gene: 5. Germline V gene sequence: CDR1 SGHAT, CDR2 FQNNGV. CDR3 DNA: TGTGCCAGCAGCTTGCGCGGGGGGGACGAAGAGACCCAGTACTTC. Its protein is CASSLRGGDEETQYF.

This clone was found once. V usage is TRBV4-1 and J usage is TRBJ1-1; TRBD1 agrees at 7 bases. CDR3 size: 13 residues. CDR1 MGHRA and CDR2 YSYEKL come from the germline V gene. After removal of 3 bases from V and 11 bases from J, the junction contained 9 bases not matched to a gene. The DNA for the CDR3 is TGCGCCAGCAGCCATCCAGCAGGGGGAGGCGCTTTCTTT. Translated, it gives CASSHPAGGGAFF.